The 9 T cell receptor beta chains below were found in one sample sequenced in a study of control samples from healthy donors and cancer patients. TCRdb's table, derived via immunoSEQ multiplex PCR, lists solely in-frame clones and lacks some. This sample's table has around 190,000 clones. The source material was blood. These receptors all stem from a woman in her twenties or thirties in good health.

This chain uses TRBV4-2 with TRBJ2-7; D may be TRBD1 (6 bases). CDR3 length: 15 residues. Germline CDR1 is LGHNA and CDR2 is YNFKEQ. The V end was cut by 4 bases, the J end by 0 bases, with 13 bases between. CDR3 coding DNA: TGTGCCAGCAGCCGAGACAGGCTCGTCTCCTACGAGCAGTACTTC. This translates into CASSRDRLVSYEQYF.

The chain employs TRBV15 and TRBJ1-4; D remains ambiguous. Germline assignment: CDR1 LNHNV and CDR2 YYDKDF (reference sequence). Trimming cost V 1 base and J 7 bases, with 16 bases left between them. The CDR3 has 16 amino acids. CDR3 sequence reads: CATSRGTSPSGEKLFF. The CDR3 DNA is TGTGCCACCAGCAGAGGGACCTCACCGTCGGGTGAAAAACTGTTTTTT. The full variable domain, its missing parts supplied by reference TRBV15 and TRBJ1-4, is DAMVIQNPRYQVTQFGKPVTLSCSQTLNHNVMYWYQQKSSQAPKLLFHYYDKDFNNEADTPDNFQSRRPNTSFCFLDIRSPGLGDTAMYLCATSRGTSPSGEKLFFGSGTQLSVL.

The chain recombines TRBV28 with TRBJ1-1; D not certain. Germline CDR1 reads MDHEN; CDR2 reads SYDVKM. The ends were cut back, 7 bases at V and 7 bases at J, with 16 bases in the middle. The CDR3 extends over 13 amino acids. The CDR3 loop is CASMDRGIDEAFF. In nucleotides, the CDR3 is TGTGCCAGCATGGACCGGGGAATAGATGAAGCTTTCTTT.

Concerning this clone itself: Because it lacks the conserved phenylalanine or tryptophan at the end, this CDR3 is likely a read error. No DNA is shown, since the ends of the CDR3 on it are uncertain; the CDR3 is the one TCRdb lists. The rearrangement uses TRBV24-1 and TRBJ2-7; the table names TRBD2, a call not compared with the DNA. CDR1 KGHDR and CDR2 SFDVKD come from the germline V gene. With termini counted, the CDR3 has 11 amino acids. The CDR3 is CAAGHRDSYRG.

The J gene is TRBJ1-1, the V gene TRBV5-1; tentative D call: TRBD1 (6 bases). Germline V gives CDR1 SGHRS, CDR2 YFSETQ. Trimming removed 6 bases from V and 0 bases from J, with 12 bases in between. This CDR3 spans 14 amino acids. CDR3 protein: CASTQQGLNTEAFF. The DNA for the CDR3 is TGCGCCAGCACCCAACAGGGCCTGAACACTGAAGCTTTCTTT.

V gene TRBV6-5 combines with J gene TRBJ1-3, with D possibly TRBD1 on 6 matching bases. The CDR3 contains 16 residues. The V end was cut by 2 bases, the J end by 0 bases, with 11 bases between. Germline V CDR1 and CDR2: MNHEY, SVGAGI. The DNA for the CDR3 is TGTGCCAGCAGTTACGAAGGGGGAGACTCTGGAAACACCATATATTTT. Protein: CASSYEGGDSGNTIYF.

This rearrangement joins TRBV18 to TRBJ1-2; D remains ambiguous. The CDR3 spans 14 residues. Trimming left V 6 bases short and J 5 bases short, with 16 bases between. The germline V gene has CDR1 KGHSH and CDR2 LQKENI. The CDR3 here is CASSPWHYPYGYTF. CDR3 DNA sequence: TGTGCCAGCTCTCCCTGGCACTATCCTTATGGCTACACCTTC.

The V call is TRBV28, the J call TRBJ1-5; tentatively, D is TRBD1 (5 bases). Germline CDR1 MDHEN, CDR2 SYDVKM. CDR3 length: 14 amino acids. Trimming took 4 bases from V and 1 from J, leaving 8 bases between them. CDR3 sequence: CASSSGGSNQPQHF. CDR3 coding DNA: TGTGCCAGCAGTTCTGGGGGGAGCAATCAGCCCCAGCATTTT.

This CDR3 is CASSALPGAPADSPLHF. CDR3 sequence (DNA): TGTGCCAGCAGCGCGCTCCCAGGGGCCCCAGCGGATTCACCCCTCCACTTT. This chain links TRBV9 with TRBJ1-6, with D perhaps TRBD1 (6 bases). Trimming removed 3 bases at V and 8 bases at J, with 21 bases between. The CDR3 extends over 17 amino acids. Germline CDR1 and CDR2: SGDLS and YYNGEE.